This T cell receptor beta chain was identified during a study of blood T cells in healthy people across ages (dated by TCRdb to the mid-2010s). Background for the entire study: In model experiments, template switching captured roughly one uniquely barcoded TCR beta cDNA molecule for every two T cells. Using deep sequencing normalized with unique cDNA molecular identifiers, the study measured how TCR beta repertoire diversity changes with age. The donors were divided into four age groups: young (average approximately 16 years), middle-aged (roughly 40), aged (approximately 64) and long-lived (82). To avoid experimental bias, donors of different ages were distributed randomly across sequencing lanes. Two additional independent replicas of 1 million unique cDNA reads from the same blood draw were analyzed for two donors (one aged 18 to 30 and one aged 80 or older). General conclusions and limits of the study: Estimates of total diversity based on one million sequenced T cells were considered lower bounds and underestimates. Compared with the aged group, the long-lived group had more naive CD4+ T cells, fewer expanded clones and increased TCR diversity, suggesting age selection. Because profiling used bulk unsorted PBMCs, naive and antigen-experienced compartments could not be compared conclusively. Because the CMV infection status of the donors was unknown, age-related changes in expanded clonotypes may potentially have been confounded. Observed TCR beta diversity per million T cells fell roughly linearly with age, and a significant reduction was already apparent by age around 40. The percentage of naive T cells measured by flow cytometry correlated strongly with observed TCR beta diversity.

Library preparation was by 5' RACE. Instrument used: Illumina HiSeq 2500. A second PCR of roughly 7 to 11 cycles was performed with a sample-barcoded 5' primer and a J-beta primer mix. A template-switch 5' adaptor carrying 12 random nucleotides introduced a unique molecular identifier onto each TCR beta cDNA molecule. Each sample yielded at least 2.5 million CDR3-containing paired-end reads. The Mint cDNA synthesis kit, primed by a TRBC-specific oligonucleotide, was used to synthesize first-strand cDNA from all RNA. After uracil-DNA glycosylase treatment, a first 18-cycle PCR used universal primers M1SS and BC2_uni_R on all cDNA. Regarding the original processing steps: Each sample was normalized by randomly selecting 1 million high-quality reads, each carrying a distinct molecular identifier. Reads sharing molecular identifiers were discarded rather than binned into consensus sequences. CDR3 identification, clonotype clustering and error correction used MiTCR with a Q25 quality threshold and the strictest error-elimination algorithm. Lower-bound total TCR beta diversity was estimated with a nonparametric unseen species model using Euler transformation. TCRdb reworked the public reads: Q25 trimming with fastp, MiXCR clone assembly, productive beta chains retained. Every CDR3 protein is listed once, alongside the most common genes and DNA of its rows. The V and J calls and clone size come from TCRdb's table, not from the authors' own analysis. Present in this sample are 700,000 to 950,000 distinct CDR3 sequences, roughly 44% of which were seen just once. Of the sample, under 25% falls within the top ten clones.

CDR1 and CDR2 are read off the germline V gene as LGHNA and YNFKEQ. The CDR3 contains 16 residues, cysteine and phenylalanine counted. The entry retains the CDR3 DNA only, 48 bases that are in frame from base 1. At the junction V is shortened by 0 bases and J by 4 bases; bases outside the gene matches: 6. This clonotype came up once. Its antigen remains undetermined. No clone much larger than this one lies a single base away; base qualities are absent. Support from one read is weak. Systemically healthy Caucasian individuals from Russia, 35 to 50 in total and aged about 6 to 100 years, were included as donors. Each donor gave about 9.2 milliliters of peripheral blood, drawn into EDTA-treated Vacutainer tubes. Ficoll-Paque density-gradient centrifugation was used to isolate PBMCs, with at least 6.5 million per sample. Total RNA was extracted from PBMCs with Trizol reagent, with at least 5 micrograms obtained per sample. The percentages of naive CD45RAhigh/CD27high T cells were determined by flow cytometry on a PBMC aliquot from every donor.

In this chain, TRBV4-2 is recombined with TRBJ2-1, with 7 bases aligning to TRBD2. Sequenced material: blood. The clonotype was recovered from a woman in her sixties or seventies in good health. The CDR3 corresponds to CASSQEPNSGYNEQFF. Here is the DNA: TGTGCCAGCAGCCAAGAACCCAATAGCGGGTACAATGAGCAGTTCTTC.